The 4 T cell receptor beta chains reported below all come from one sample, sequenced in a study of blood T cell repertoires in COVID-19. Produced via immunoSEQ multiplex PCR; TCRdb's table is partial and in-frame only. The table includes some 100,000 clones, about 92% detected once. Material for sequencing was peripheral blood. These receptors all stem from a woman aged 55-70 years with active COVID-19.

This sequence joins TRBV5-4 and TRBJ2-1; 8 bases agree with TRBD2. Germline assignment: CDR1 SGHNT and CDR2 YYREEE (reference sequence). Trimming cost V 0 bases and J 7 bases; bases outside gene matches: 3. The CDR3 totals 14 residues. The CDR3 loop reads CASSLAGTSNEQFF. CDR3 nucleotides: TGTGCCAGCAGCTTGGCTGGGACTAGTAATGAGCAGTTCTTC.

V is TRBV15 and J is TRBJ1-2; no clear D gene. V was clipped by 3 bases and J by 5 bases, with 13 bases between them. Germline V gives CDR1 LNHNV, CDR2 YYDKDF (reference sequence). CDR3 length: 14 residues. The CDR3 spells CATSRGYLAYGYTF. The CDR3, as DNA: TGTGCCACCAGCAGGGGTTACTTAGCATATGGCTACACCTTC.

The rearrangement joins TRBV5-1 to TRBJ2-5, with 13 bases aligning to TRBD2. The CDR3 loop spans 14 amino acids. Germline lookup yields CDR1 SGHRS and CDR2 YFSETQ. V lost 7 bases, J lost 6 bases, and 6 bases stayed unmatched. The CDR3 DNA is TGCGCCAGCGGGACTAGCGGGGACGGAAAGACCCAGTACTTC. Translating it yields CASGTSGDGKTQYF.

The chain recombines TRBV9 with TRBJ1-3; 9 bases align to TRBD1. The germline CDR1 and CDR2 sequences are SGDLS and YYNGEE. CDR3 length: 15 amino acids. With 3 bases clipped from V and 3 bases from J, the junction kept 4 bases outside the gene matches. CDR3 sequence reads: CASSAGTGSGNTIYF. In DNA form, the CDR3 reads TGTGCCAGCAGCGCCGGGACAGGGAGTGGAAACACCATATATTTT.